What follows are 32 T cell receptor beta chains derived from one specimen sequenced in a study of T cells in Graves' hyperthyroidism and ophthalmopathy. Authors of the study amplified TCR beta CDR3 regions from RNA transcripts. HTBI primers drove first-round RT-PCR of the TCR CDR3. In TCRdb, the multiplex PCR reads were re-called with MiXCR into one record per CDR3 protein. The data contain 460,000 or so distinct CDR3 sequences, around an eighth of them seen just once; the ten biggest clones take up less than 20%. Sequencing used blood. These receptors all stem from a woman aged 18-29 years with Graves' hyperthyroidism.

The sample holds many counts of this clonotype. V usage is TRBV20-1 and J usage is TRBJ2-7; D not resolved. The CDR3 sequence is 13 residues long. Germline CDR1 reads DFQATT; CDR2 reads SNEGSKA (reference sequence). Trimming removed 5 bases at V and 5 bases at J, with 16 bases between. CDR3 amino acids: CSARSVQRNEQYF. CDR3 sequence (DNA): TGCAGTGCTCGCAGCGTACAGCGCAACGAGCAGTACTTC.

This clonotype was observed at least ten times. At one boundary the junction diverges from the germline segment, which might be a read error. CDR3 sequence: CASSHQGSSETQYF. The CDR3 DNA follows: TGTGCTAGCAGCCATCAAGGTAGCTCGGAGACCCAGTACTTC. The chain uses TRBV7-7 and TRBJ2-5, with D uncertain. CDR3 length equals 14 residues. Germline assignment: CDR1 SSHAT and CDR2 FNYEAQ (reference sequence).

The rearrangement joins TRBV27 to TRBJ2-7, with a tentative D call TRBD2 (5 bases). The CDR3 runs to 13 residues. Deletions cut 9 bases from V and 0 bases from J, with 12 bases between. The germline gives CDR1 MNHEY, CDR2 SMNVEV (reference sequence). The CDR3 sequence is CASALEVSYEQYF. DNA of the CDR3: TGTGCCAGTGCGCTGGAGGTCTCCTACGAGCAGTACTTC.

This clonotype turned up a few times. V gene TRBV7-3 combines with J gene TRBJ2-2; D gene ambiguous. With 4 bases removed from V and 5 bases from J, the gap between germline ends came to 8 bases. Germline V gene lookup returns CDR1 SGHTA and CDR2 FQGTGA. This CDR3 has 13 amino acids. This CDR3 is CASSSQETGELFF. The CDR3 bases are TGTGCCAGCAGCTCCCAGGAAACCGGGGAGCTGTTTTTT.

There are many counts of this clonotype. The V call is TRBV10-3, the J call TRBJ2-7, with 7 nucleotides matching TRBD2. In germline, CDR1 is ENHRY, CDR2 SYGVKD. CDR3 length: 17 amino acids. Trimming at V came to 5 bases and at J to 2 bases, leaving 15 bases not matched to a gene. The CDR3 reads CAISSGRGSGTPYEQYF. For the CDR3, the DNA is TGTGCCATCAGTTCTGGCCGGGGCAGCGGGACTCCCTACGAGCAGTACTTC.

This clonotype was detected ten times or more. The CDR3 bases are TGTGCCAGCAGTGCACAGAACTATGGCTACACCTTC. The encoded protein is CASSAQNYGYTF. The rearrangement joins TRBV27 to TRBJ1-2, with D unclear. Germline assignment: CDR1 MNHEY and CDR2 SMNVEV (reference sequence). CDR3 length: 12 amino acids. Trimming shortened V by 5 bases and J by 2 bases, and 6 bases separated the two germline ends.

This clonotype was seen ten or more times. The chain employs TRBV2 and TRBJ1-5, with a weak D call TRBD1 (6 bases). Germline V lookup: CDR1 SNHLY, CDR2 FYNNEI. The CDR3 contains 13 residues. Trimming stripped 7 bases from V and 9 bases from J, with 16 bases between. CDR3 loop: CASIQGPNGPQHF. In DNA, the CDR3 is TGTGCCAGCATACAGGGCCCGAATGGGCCCCAGCATTTT.

The rearrangement uses TRBV29-1 and TRBJ2-7; a possible D gene is TRBD2 (6 bases). The CDR3 extends over 11 amino acids. Germline lookup yields CDR1 SQVTM and CDR2 ANQGSEA. DNA of the CDR3: TGCGGAGGGCGGGACGGATACGAGCAGTACTTC. Residues: CGGRDGYEQYF.

This clonotype appeared many times. The chain recombines TRBV27 with TRBJ2-3; TRBD2 matches 7 bases. CDR1 is MNHEY and CDR2 is SMNVEV in the germline V gene (reference sequence). The CDR3 has 15 residues. Losses at the gene ends were 6 bases for V and 2 bases for J; bases not matched to a gene: 8. The CDR3 reads CASRIWDYPTDTQYF. The CDR3 region has the DNA TGTGCCAGCAGAATCTGGGACTACCCCACAGATACGCAGTATTTT.

This clonotype occurred a few times. CDR3 DNA sequence: TGTGCCACCAGTGATTTGGGTCACCTGACCGGGGAGCTGTTTTTT. Protein: CATSDLGHLTGELFF. V usage is TRBV24-1 and J usage is TRBJ2-2; D uncertain. Germline CDR1 reads KGHDR; CDR2 reads SFDVKD. This CDR3 has 15 residues. V was pared by 0 bases and J by 5 bases, with 9 bases between.

This clonotype showed up just once. A read error is possible here, since a much larger clone lies one base away. V is TRBV29-1 and J is TRBJ2-1, with TRBD2 matching 7 bases. Germline CDR1 is SQVTM and CDR2 is ANQGSEA. Trimming took 3 bases from V and 2 from J; bases not matched to a gene: 7. The CDR3 sequence is 15 residues long. CDR3 nucleotide sequence: TGCAGCGTTGAGGGACTAACGGGCCCCTACAATGAGCAGTTCTTC. It is translated as CSVEGLTGPYNEQFF.

At least ten counts were recorded for this clonotype. The chain recombines TRBV12-3 or TRBV12-4 with TRBJ1-2; no reliable D call. The CDR3 runs 12 residues. With 6 bases removed from V and 2 bases from J, the gap between germline ends came to 7 bases. Here the CDR3 reads CASRETNYGYTF. The CDR3 region has the DNA TGTGCCAGCAGGGAGACGAACTATGGCTACACCTTC.

This clonotype was seen many times. The chain has TRBV6-1 and TRBJ2-2, with D unclear. Germline loops: CDR1 MNHNS, CDR2 SASEGT. The CDR3 consists of 12 residues. Trimming shortened V by 7 bases and J by 0 bases, and 3 bases separated the two germline ends. Here the CDR3 DNA reads TGTGCCAGCAAACCGAACACCGGGGAGCTGTTTTTT. It specifies CASKPNTGELFF.

The chain uses TRBV28 and TRBJ1-5; D ambiguous. The CDR3 covers 13 residues. Germline V lookup: CDR1 MDHEN, CDR2 SYDVKM. With 3 bases removed from V and 4 bases from J, the gap between germline ends came to 7 bases. Written as DNA, the CDR3 is TGTGCCAGCAGTTTGCCCGGGAATCAGCCCCAGCATTTT. This gives the protein CASSLPGNQPQHF.

This clonotype was detected ten times or more. The V gene is TRBV6-1, the J gene TRBJ2-2; D remains unclear. The CDR3 has 12 amino acids. Germline CDR1 reads MNHNS; CDR2 reads SASEGT. With 6 bases removed from V and 8 bases from J, the gap between germline ends came to 10 bases. The CDR3 region is CASREHTGELFF. Written as DNA, the CDR3 is TGTGCCAGCAGGGAACATACGGGGGAGCTGTTTTTT.

The chain combines TRBV7-3 with TRBJ2-1, with D possibly being TRBD2 (7 bases). This CDR3 spans 17 amino acids. Germline CDR1 reads SGHTA; CDR2 reads FQGTGA. The germline V and J ends were trimmed by 4 bases and 4 bases, with 20 bases remaining between them. The CDR3 region is CASSSKGGGGLYNEQFF. In DNA, the CDR3 is TGTGCCAGCAGCTCCAAGGGAGGGGGGGGACTTTACAATGAGCAGTTCTTC.

The sample holds many counts of this clonotype. The CDR3 DNA is TGTGCCAGTATCTCGGTTAATGGGATTTTTTATGGCTACACCTTC. It is translated as CASISVNGIFYGYTF. This chain uses TRBV19 with TRBJ1-2; D unclear. V gave up 7 bases and J gave up 5 bases, with 20 bases separating them. CDR3 length: 15 amino acids. Germline assignment: CDR1 LNHDA and CDR2 SQIVND (reference sequence).

This clonotype was counted ten times or more. This chain connects TRBV30 to TRBJ1-1; the D is unclear. V shed 5 bases and J shed 7 bases, with 17 bases lying between them. The germline gives CDR1 GTSNPN, CDR2 SVGIG (reference sequence). The CDR3 has 13 amino acids. The CDR3 loop reads CAWGSHGRSEAFF. The DNA of the CDR3 is TGTGCCTGGGGATCCCACGGGAGAAGTGAAGCTTTCTTT.

This clonotype was seen many times. This chain connects TRBV11-2 to TRBJ2-1; TRBD2 agrees at 10 bases. There are 17 residues in the CDR3. The junction had 12 bases not matched to a gene; V was cut back by 3 bases and J by 7 bases. Germline V lookup: CDR1 SGHAT, CDR2 FQNNGV. CDR3 loop: CASSFGRASGSLNEQFF. CDR3 coding DNA: TGTGCCAGCAGCTTCGGAAGGGCTAGCGGGAGTTTGAATGAGCAGTTCTTC.

The table lists this clonotype with many counts. CDR3 residues: CASSGARNSPLHF. The CDR3 DNA reads as TGTGCCAGCAGTGGCGCCAGAAATTCACCCCTCCACTTT. The V and J genes are TRBV2 and TRBJ1-6; D gene unclear. Trimming cost V 4 bases and J 7 bases, with 8 bases left between them. Germline values: CDR1 SNHLY, CDR2 FYNNEI. The CDR3 sequence is 13 residues long.

This clonotype has ten or more counts. The rearrangement joins TRBV6-1 to TRBJ1-4; 9 positions match TRBD1. Germline values: CDR1 MNHNS, CDR2 SASEGT. This CDR3 comprises 16 residues. The trim removed 5 bases at V and 10 bases at J, leaving 14 bases unmatched. The CDR3 bases are TGTGCCAGCAGTTATGACCGCGACAGGGGGTTAGGAAAACTGTTTTTT. Amino acids: CASSYDRDRGLGKLFF.

Many counts were recorded for this clonotype. The chain carries TRBV12-3 or TRBV12-4 and TRBJ1-1; D gene unclear. V lost 8 bases to trimming and J lost 3 bases, with 16 bases between them. The CDR3 has 14 amino acids. In nucleotides, the CDR3 is TGTGCCAGCGGCATTTTGCCTCAGGACACTGAAGCTTTCTTT. As protein: CASGILPQDTEAFF.

The table lists this clonotype with a few counts. The rearrangement uses TRBV13 and TRBJ1-3, with 7 positions matching TRBD1. The germline V gene encodes CDR1 PRHDT and CDR2 FYEKMQ (reference sequence). The V gene end was trimmed by 8 bases and the J gene end by 0 bases; junction bases not matched to a gene: 13. This CDR3 comprises 17 residues. The CDR3 reads CASSGGADIYSGNTIYF. The CDR3 DNA is TGTGCCAGCTCAGGGGGGGCCGATATCTACTCTGGAAACACCATATATTTT. Combining the CDR3 with reference TRBV13 and TRBJ1-3 gives the whole variable domain AAGVIQSPRHLIKEKRETATLKCYPIPRHDTVYWYQQGPGQDPQFLISFYEKMQSDKGSIPDRFSAQQFSDYHSELNMSSLELGDSALYFCASSGGADIYSGNTIYFGEGSWLTVV.

The chain couples TRBV4-2 to TRBJ2-1; perhaps TRBD2 as D (6 bases). The length of the CDR3 is 15 residues. CDR1 is LGHNA, CDR2 YNFKEQ, per germline. V lost 4 bases and J 8 bases, leaving 18 bases between the germline ends. CDR3 nucleotide sequence: TGTGCCAGCAGCCCTCCGGCCGGAGGGAGCGATGAGCAGTTCTTC. This gives the protein CASSPPAGGSDEQFF.

This clonotype was recorded at least ten times. V gene TRBV11-1 combines with J gene TRBJ1-1; a possible D gene is TRBD1 (5 bases). Trimming cost V 5 bases and J 5 bases, with 12 bases left between them. Per germline, CDR1 SGHAT and CDR2 FQDESV (reference sequence). This CDR3 comprises 13 residues. CDR3 coding DNA: TGTGCCAGCAGCCCCCAGGGAAGGACTGAAGCTTTCTTT. Residues: CASSPQGRTEAFF.

This clonotype occurred many times. The V and J genes are TRBV19 and TRBJ1-1; TRBD1 agrees at 7 bases. The CDR3 consists of 13 residues. The ends lost 7 bases at V and 4 bases at J; junction bases unmatched: 6. Germline CDR1 reads LNHDA; CDR2 reads SQIVND (reference sequence). The CDR3 is CASKRGGITEAFF. As DNA, the CDR3 is TGTGCCAGTAAAAGAGGGGGCATCACTGAAGCTTTCTTT.

This clonotype was counted many times. This chain joins TRBV2 and TRBJ2-1; 9 positions agree with TRBD1. The CDR3 has 17 amino acids. Looked up from germline, CDR1 is SNHLY and CDR2 is FYNNEI. Losses at the gene ends were 6 bases for V and 4 bases for J; bases not matched to a gene: 13. CDR3 coding DNA: TGTGCCAGCAGCGTCGAAAAACAGGGGGCACCTTACAATGAGCAGTTCTTC. Its protein is CASSVEKQGAPYNEQFF.

There are many counts of this clonotype. The chain recombines TRBV12-5 with TRBJ2-7; 7 bases are shared with TRBD2. The germline CDR1 and CDR2 sequences are LGHNT and FRNRAP. V lost 3 bases and J lost 7; bases outside the gene matches: 15. There are 16 residues in the CDR3. CDR3 sequence reads: CASGFDSGSPRIEQYF. The CDR3 DNA sequence: TGTGCTAGTGGTTTCGATAGCGGGTCCCCCCGGATAGAGCAGTACTTC. The variable domain in full, with the rest retrieved from reference TRBV12-5 and TRBJ2-7, is DARVTQTPRHKVTEMGQEVTMRCQPILGHNTVFWYRQTMMQGLELLAYFRNRAPLDDSGMPKDRFSAEMPDATLATLKIQPSEPRDSAVYFCASGFDSGSPRIEQYFGPGTRLTVT.

V and J are TRBV7-8 and TRBJ1-1, with D possibly TRBD1 on 6 matching bases. The CDR3 has 16 amino acids. The V end was cut by 6 bases, the J end by 1 base, with 18 bases between. Germline V CDR1 and CDR2: SGHVS, FQNEAQ. The CDR3 reads CASSKPRTARNTEAFF. The CDR3, as DNA: TGTGCCAGCAGTAAACCTCGGACAGCCAGGAACACTGAAGCTTTCTTT.

This clonotype was detected only a few times. CDR3 in DNA: TGTGCCAGCAGTCAGGGAGCGTTTCCCTACGAGCAGTACTTC. This codes for CASSQGAFPYEQYF. V is TRBV27 and J is TRBJ2-7; the D gene could be TRBD1 or TRBD2 (5 bases each). From germline, CDR1 is MNHEY and CDR2 SMNVEV (reference sequence). V was trimmed by 5 bases and J by 2 bases, leaving 13 bases between them. This CDR3 is built from 14 residues.

This clonotype was seen repeatedly, ten times or more. The rearrangement uses TRBV12-3 or TRBV12-4 and TRBJ2-7, with D unclear. V gave up 2 bases and J gave up 2 bases, with 4 bases separating them. The length of the CDR3 is 12 residues. The CDR3 nucleotides read TGTGCCAGCAGTTTAACTACCTACGAGCAGTACTTC. It encodes CASSLTTYEQYF.

This clonotype was seen ten or more times. The chain couples TRBV20-1 to TRBJ2-5, with D possibly called TRBD1 or TRBD2 (6 bases each). This CDR3 spans 14 amino acids. The V and J ends lost 5 bases and 2 bases respectively, with 15 bases between them. The germline V gene has CDR1 DFQATT and CDR2 SNEGSKA (reference sequence). CDR3 in DNA: TGCAGTGCTGCCGAGGGGGGTCCTCAAGAGACCCAGTACTTC. It encodes CSAAEGGPQETQYF.